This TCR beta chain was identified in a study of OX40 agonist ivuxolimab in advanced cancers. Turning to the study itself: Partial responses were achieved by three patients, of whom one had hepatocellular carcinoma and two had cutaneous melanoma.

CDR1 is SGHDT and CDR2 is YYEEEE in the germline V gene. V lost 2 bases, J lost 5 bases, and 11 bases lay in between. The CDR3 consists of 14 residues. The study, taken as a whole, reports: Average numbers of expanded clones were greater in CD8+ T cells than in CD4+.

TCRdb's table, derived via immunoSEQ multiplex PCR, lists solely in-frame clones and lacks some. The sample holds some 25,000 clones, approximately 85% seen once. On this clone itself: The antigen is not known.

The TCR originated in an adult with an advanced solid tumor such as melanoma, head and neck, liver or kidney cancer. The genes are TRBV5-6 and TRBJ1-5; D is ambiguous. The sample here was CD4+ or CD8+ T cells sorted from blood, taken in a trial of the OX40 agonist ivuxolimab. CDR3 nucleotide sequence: TGTGCCAGCAGCTTTGGCGAGTCCGATCAGCCCCAGCATTTT. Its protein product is CASSFGESDQPQHF.